This TCR beta chain was captured by sequencing in a study of a mutant IDH1 vaccine in newly diagnosed glioma. Germline CDR1 MNHNY, CDR2 SVGAGI (reference sequence). This CDR3 is built from 14 residues. J gave up 4 bases and V 5 bases, and 7 bases lay outside the gene matches. The time point is: baseline, week 1 (first vaccination visit). Stated treatment: pre-vaccination baseline after standard-of-care therapy. Generated by immunoSEQ multiplex PCR, the TCRdb table keeps only in-frame clones and is missing some. The sample contains 45,000 to 70,000 clones, 75% to 95% of which appear only once. The V call is TRBV6-6, the J call TRBJ1-1; 7 bases align to TRBD1. The source material was PBMCs, sampled from a glioma patient treated with radiotherapy, temozolomide or both. The clonotype originates from a man in his forties or fifties with glioma. CDR3 in DNA: TGTGCCAGCAGTGCGACAGGGCTGGGCACTGAAGCTTTCTTT. Residues: CASSATGLGTEAFF.